Listed here are 18 T cell receptor beta chains from one sample, sequenced in a study of naive and memory T cell subsets. Study findings and constraints: Especially in CD8 cells, naive repertoires contained a few larger clonotypes, possibly CD45RA-re-expressing memory cells.

The antigens for these receptors are not known. Both TRBC1 and TRBC2 were covered by a beta constant-region primer of two equimolar oligonucleotides. Nested alpha and beta constant-region primers with the SP2 primer drove four PCR rounds on ligated cDNA. TCRdb independently ran MiXCR on the UMI-ligation and nested PCR reads; one entry per CDR3 protein. The sample records under 150,000 distinct CDR3 sequences, 15% to 25% being singletons. The specimen sequenced was naive CD8+ T cells from blood. The receptors shown here come from a human donor in good health.

The chain couples TRBV6-1 to TRBJ1-6; tentatively, D is TRBD1 (6 bases). CDR1 MNHNS and CDR2 SASEGT come from the germline V gene. This CDR3 region has 16 residues. V was trimmed by 0 bases and J by 5 bases, leaving 11 bases between them. In DNA form, the CDR3 reads TGTGCCAGCAGTGAAGCAAGAGGGACAAATAATTCACCCCTCCACTTT. Translation gives CASSEARGTNNSPLHF.

This chain links TRBV25-1 with TRBJ2-1; the match to TRBD2 covers 13 bases. J lost 3 bases, V lost 6 bases, and 5 bases had no gene match. The germline V gene encodes CDR1 MGHDK and CDR2 SYGVNS. The CDR3 has 16 residues. CDR3 residues: CASSLGTSGIYNEQFF. The CDR3 nucleotides read TGTGCCAGCAGCCTAGGGACTAGCGGGATCTACAATGAGCAGTTCTTC.

V and J are TRBV27 and TRBJ2-4; the D gene is possibly TRBD1 (6 bases). The V end lost 7 bases, the J end lost 3 bases, and 16 bases lay between the germline ends. Germline CDR1 reads MNHEY; CDR2 reads SMNVEV (reference sequence). This CDR3 is built from 15 residues. CDR3 DNA sequence: TGTGCCAGCAAGCCCTCCCCAGGGGACAAAAACATTCAGTACTTC. Residues: CASKPSPGDKNIQYF.

In its sample, this clonotype was seen a few times. This rearrangement joins TRBV27 to TRBJ2-5; unclear D gene. V was cut by 3 bases and J by 5 bases, with 16 bases left in between. This CDR3 contains 15 residues. CDR1 and CDR2 (germline): MNHEY, SMNVEV (reference sequence). CDR3 residues: CASSFMPFTQETQYF. In DNA form, the CDR3 reads TGTGCCAGCAGTTTTATGCCTTTTACCCAGGAGACCCAGTACTTC.

The chain links TRBV19 to TRBJ2-1; 7 bases align to TRBD2. V trimming: 3 bases; J trimming: 7 bases; junction bases outside the gene matches: 9. The CDR3 runs 15 residues. CDR1 LNHDA and CDR2 SQIVND come from the germline V gene (reference sequence). CDR3 DNA: TGTGCCAGTAGTATCCCGACGGGAGGACGGAATGAGCAGTTCTTC. Translated: CASSIPTGGRNEQFF.

In its sample, this clonotype was seen many times. V usage is TRBV20-1 and J usage is TRBJ2-1; 8 positions match TRBD2. CDR3 length equals 15 residues. With V trimmed by 0 bases and J by 8 bases, 9 bases remained unmatched. Germline CDR1 DFQATT, CDR2 SNEGSKA (reference sequence). The CDR3 DNA reads as TGCAGTGCTAGAGATTATGGGACTAGTGTCCATGAGCAGTTCTTC. Translating it yields CSARDYGTSVHEQFF.

The chain is built from TRBV27 and TRBJ1-2; perhaps TRBD1 as D (6 bases). Between the trimmed V and J ends, which lost 5 bases and 3 bases, there was a span of 16 bases. This CDR3 spans 15 amino acids. CDR1 is MNHEY and CDR2 is SMNVEV in the germline V gene (reference sequence). The CDR3 region is CASSIMAGVDYGYTF. Here the CDR3 DNA reads TGTGCCAGCAGTATCATGGCAGGGGTGGACTATGGCTACACCTTC.

This clonotype was detected a few times. The chain is built from TRBV28 and TRBJ2-7, with D possibly TRBD1 on 5 matching bases. The CDR3 is 15 amino acids. From germline, CDR1 is MDHEN and CDR2 SYDVKM. For the CDR3, the DNA is TGTGTTTCAATACCTGGGGCAGGGCATTCCTACGAGCAGTACTTC. It yields the protein CVSIPGAGHSYEQYF.

The gene calls are TRBV24-1 and TRBJ2-1; TRBD2 matches 13 bases. With V trimmed by 4 bases and J by 5 bases, 4 bases remained unmatched. CDR1 and CDR2 from the germline V gene are KGHDR and SFDVKD. The CDR3 has 16 amino acids. The CDR3 sequence is CATSDPGLAGNNEQFF. The CDR3 coding sequence is TGTGCCACCAGTGACCCGGGACTAGCGGGAAACAATGAGCAGTTCTTC.

V and J are TRBV20-1 and TRBJ2-7, with 11 bases lining up with TRBD2. This CDR3 contains 13 residues. V lost 6 bases and J lost 4; bases outside the gene matches: 5. Germline values: CDR1 DFQATT, CDR2 SNEGSKA (reference sequence). This CDR3 is CSATGLAEYEQYF. The DNA for the CDR3 is TGCAGTGCCACGGGACTAGCGGAGTACGAGCAGTACTTC.

This clonotype has a handful of counts. The rearrangement joins TRBV5-1 to TRBJ1-2; the D gene is possibly TRBD1 (5 bases). With 3 bases removed from V and 0 bases from J, the gap between germline ends came to 12 bases. Germline CDR1 is SGHRS and CDR2 is YFSETQ. This CDR3 has 15 residues. The DNA of the CDR3 is TGCGCCAGCAGCTGGGACGGCGAAACTAACTATGGCTACACCTTC. Translating gives CASSWDGETNYGYTF.

This clonotype occurred a few times. The chain recombines TRBV7-8 with TRBJ1-4, with D uncertain. The CDR3 has 13 amino acids. Trimming took off 1 base at V and 6 bases at J, with 6 bases between the two ends. CDR1 and CDR2 from the germline V gene are SGHVS and FQNEAQ. The CDR3 DNA reads TGTGCCAGCAGCTTAGAGTACGATGAAAAACTGTTTTTT. This codes for CASSLEYDEKLFF.

The chain combines TRBV7-2 with TRBJ2-1; 9 nucleotides match TRBD1. Germline trimming cut 1 base from V and 8 bases from J; bases unmatched to any gene: 6. In germline, CDR1 is SGHTA, CDR2 FQGNSA. The CDR3 consists of 15 residues. CDR3: CASSLGGTGLDEQFF. The CDR3 DNA reads as TGTGCCAGCAGCTTAGGAGGGACAGGGTTGGATGAGCAGTTCTTC.

Of note for this clonotype: Lacking the conserved final phenylalanine or tryptophan, this CDR3 likely reflects a read error. The V call is TRBV29-1, the J call TRBJ1-1; D is unclear. Trimming took 6 bases from V and 6 from J, leaving 11 bases between them. The V gene's germline CDR1 is SQVTM and CDR2 ANQGSEA. CDR3 size: 11 residues. CDR3 protein: CSVPKGAEAFL. The CDR3 nucleotides are TGCAGCGTCCCAAAGGGAGCTGAAGCTTTCTTA.

This clonotype turned up a few times. The rearrangement joins TRBV29-1 to TRBJ2-1; D gene uncertain. Germline loops: CDR1 SQVTM, CDR2 ANQGSEA. There are 15 residues in the CDR3. The germline V and J ends were trimmed by 3 bases and 0 bases, with 12 bases remaining between them. The CDR3 sequence: CSVDNRMYSYNEQFF. The CDR3 DNA reads TGCAGCGTTGATAACCGGATGTACTCCTACAATGAGCAGTTCTTC.

The chain uses TRBV25-1 and TRBJ2-7; D is perhaps TRBD2 (5 bases). This CDR3 has 11 residues. CDR1 and CDR2 (germline): MGHDK, SYGVNS. V lost 7 bases and J lost 6, with 10 bases in between. CDR3 sequence reads: CASIDGVEQYF. The CDR3 DNA reads as TGTGCCAGCATCGACGGGGTCGAGCAGTACTTC.

The CDR3, as DNA: TGCGCCAGCAGTGATAGTCCCGAGCAGTACTTC. Protein sequence: CASSDSPEQYF. V usage is TRBV10-2 and J usage is TRBJ2-7, with D uncertain. Germline assignment: CDR1 WSHSY and CDR2 SAAADI. The V end was cut by 3 bases, the J end by 6 bases, with 6 bases between. This CDR3 contains 11 residues.

This clonotype was seen more than once but under ten times. The rearrangement joins TRBV12-3 or TRBV12-4 to TRBJ2-1, with 12 nucleotides matching TRBD2. V lost 6 bases and J lost 7; bases outside the gene matches: 7. CDR3 length: 15 residues. CDR3 loop: CASSLTSGRTNEQFF. In DNA form, the CDR3 reads TGTGCCAGCAGCTTGACTAGCGGGAGAACTAATGAGCAGTTCTTC.